One sample yielded the 2 T cell receptor beta chains listed below, sequenced in a study of T cells in localized non-small cell lung cancer. Produced via immunoSEQ multiplex PCR; TCRdb's table is partial and in-frame only. The sample includes about 43,000 clones, 91% of them seen just once. This specimen was PBMCs, taken before any cancer treatment. Receptors were obtained from a woman aged 35 to 75 with stage II lung adenocarcinoma.

The chain couples TRBV19 to TRBJ1-1, with 7 bases matching TRBD1. CDR1 is LNHDA, CDR2 SQIVND, per germline (reference sequence). The CDR3 consists of 14 residues. V lost 5 bases, J lost 7 bases, and 10 bases stayed unmatched. CDR3 coding DNA: TGTGCCAGTAGTTCACAGGGGTCGCGGGGTGAAGCTTTCTTT. Translation: CASSSQGSRGEAFF.

This chain uses TRBV5-1 with TRBJ2-5; possibly TRBD1 for D (6 bases). Germline V gives CDR1 SGHRS, CDR2 YFSETQ. Trimming cost V 4 bases and J 4 bases, with 20 bases left between them. The CDR3 is 16 residues long. The CDR3 nucleotides read TGCGCCAGCAGCACCCGGCCGGGACAACCTCGAGAGACCCAGTACTTC. Translated, it gives CASSTRPGQPRETQYF. Filled out from reference TRBV5-1 and TRBJ2-5, the complete variable domain reads KAGVTQTPRYLIKTRGQQVTLSCSPISGHRSVSWYQQTPGQGLQFLFEYFSETQRNKGNFPGRFSGRQFSNSRSEMNVSTLELGDSALYLCASSTRPGQPRETQYFGPGTRLLVL.